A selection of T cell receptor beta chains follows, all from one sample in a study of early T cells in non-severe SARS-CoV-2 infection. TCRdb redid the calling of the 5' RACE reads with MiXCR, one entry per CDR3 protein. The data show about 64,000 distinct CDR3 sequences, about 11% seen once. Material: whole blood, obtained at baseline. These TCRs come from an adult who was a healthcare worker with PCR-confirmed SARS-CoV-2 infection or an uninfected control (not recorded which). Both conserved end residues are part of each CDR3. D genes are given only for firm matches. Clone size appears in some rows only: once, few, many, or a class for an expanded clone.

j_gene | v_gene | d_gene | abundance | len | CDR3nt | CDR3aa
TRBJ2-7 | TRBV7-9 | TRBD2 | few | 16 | TGTGCCAGCAGCTTAAAGACTAGCGGGGGGCCCGACGAGCAGTACTTC | CASSLKTSGGPDEQYF
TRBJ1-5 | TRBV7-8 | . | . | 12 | TGTGCCAGCAGCTTATTGGGGCGGCCCCAGCATTTT | CASSLLGRPQHF
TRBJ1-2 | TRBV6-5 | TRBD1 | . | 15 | TGTGCCAGCAGACTTAGGACAGGGGGCGACTATGGCTACACCTTC | CASRLRTGGDYGYTF
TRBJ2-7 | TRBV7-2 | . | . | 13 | TGTGCCAGCAGCTTAACCCCACTAGGGGAGCAGTACTTC | CASSLTPLGEQYF
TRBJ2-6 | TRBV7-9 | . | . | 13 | TGTGCCAGCAGCCGGGAGGGGGCCAACGTCCTGACTTTC | CASSREGANVLTF
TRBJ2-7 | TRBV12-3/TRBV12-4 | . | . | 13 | TGTGCCAGCAGTTTAGCGGGACACTACGAGCAGTACTTC | CASSLAGHYEQYF
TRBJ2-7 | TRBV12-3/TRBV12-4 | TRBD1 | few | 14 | TGTGCCAGCAGGGGACAGAGTCTCTCCTACGAGCAGTACTTC | CASRGQSLSYEQYF
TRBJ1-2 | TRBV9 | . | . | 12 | TGTGCCAGCAGCGTACAAAGCCATGGCTACACCTTC | CASSVQSHGYTF
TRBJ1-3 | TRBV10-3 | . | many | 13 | TGTGCCATCAGGGACAGCTCTGGAAACACCATATATTTT | CAIRDSSGNTIYF
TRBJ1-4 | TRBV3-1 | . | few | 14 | TGTGCCAGCAGCCAAGGAAGGGGGGATGAAAAACTGTTTTTT | CASSQGRGDEKLFF
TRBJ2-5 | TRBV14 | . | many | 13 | TGTGCCAGCAGCCAAAGACAGGAGGAGACCCAGTACTTC | CASSQRQEETQYF
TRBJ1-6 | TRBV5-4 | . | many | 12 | TGTGCCAGCAGCTGGGAGTTTCTGCCCCTCCACTTT | CASSWEFLPLHF
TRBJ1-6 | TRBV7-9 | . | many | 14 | TGTGCCAGCAGCGTAGAGCAGTATAATTCACCCCTCCACTTT | CASSVEQYNSPLHF